This entry is about one T cell receptor beta chain. The sample belongs to a study of blood T cell repertoires in COVID-19. In the source study's methods: How many nucleated cells were present was estimated from reference gene primer amplification. The method was immunoSEQ multiplex PCR; TCRdb's version includes in-frame clones alone and lacks a portion of them. The DNA was the basis for D and trimming; V, J and clone size are from that table. Of 180,000 or so clones in the sample, about four fifths are singletons; the top ten hold 11%. Germline CDR1 reads MDHEN; CDR2 reads SYDVKM. The CDR3 contains 16 residues. Trimming stripped 6 bases from V and 0 bases from J, with 12 bases between. Participants were placed into cohorts based on the clinical history they reported.

The chain is built from TRBV28 and TRBJ1-6; weak D call: TRBD1 (5 bases). Sequencing input: PBMCs or T cells enriched from blood (not recorded which). This TCR was recovered from a man aged 45-65 years who had recovered from COVID-19. In DNA form, the CDR3 reads TGTGCCAGCAGCTCAGGACAACGCTCCTATAATTCACCCCTCCACTTT. Translating it yields CASSSGQRSYNSPLHF.